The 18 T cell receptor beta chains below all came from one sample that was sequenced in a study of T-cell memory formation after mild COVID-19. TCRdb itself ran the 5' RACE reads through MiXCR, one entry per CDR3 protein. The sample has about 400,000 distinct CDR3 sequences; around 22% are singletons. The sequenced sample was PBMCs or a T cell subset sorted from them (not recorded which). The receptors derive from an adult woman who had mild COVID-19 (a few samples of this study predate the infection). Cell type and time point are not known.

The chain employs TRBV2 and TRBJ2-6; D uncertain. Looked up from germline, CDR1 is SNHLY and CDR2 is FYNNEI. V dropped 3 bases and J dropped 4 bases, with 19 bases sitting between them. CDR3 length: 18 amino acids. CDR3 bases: TGTGCCAGCAGTGAGGATCCCGTCGTATGGGCCGGGGCCAACGTCCTGACTTTC. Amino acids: CASSEDPVVWAGANVLTF. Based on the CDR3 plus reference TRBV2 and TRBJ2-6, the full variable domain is EPEVTQTPSHQVTQMGQEVILRCVPISNHLYFYWYRQILGQKVEFLVSFYNNEISEKSEIFDDQFSVERPDGSNFTLKIRSTKLEDSAMYFCASSEDPVVWAGANVLTFGAGSRLTVL.

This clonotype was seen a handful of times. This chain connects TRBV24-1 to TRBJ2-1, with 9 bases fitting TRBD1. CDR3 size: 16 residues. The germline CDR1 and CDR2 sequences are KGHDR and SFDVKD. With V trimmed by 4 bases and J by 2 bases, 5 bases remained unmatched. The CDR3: CATSEGTGYTYNEQFF. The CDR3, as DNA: TGTGCCACCAGTGAGGGGACAGGGTACACCTACAATGAGCAGTTCTTC.

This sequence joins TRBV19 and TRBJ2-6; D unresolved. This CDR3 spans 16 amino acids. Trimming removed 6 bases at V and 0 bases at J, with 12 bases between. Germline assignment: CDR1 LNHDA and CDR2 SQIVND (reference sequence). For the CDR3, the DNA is TGTGCCAGTAGCCCGGACGGCAGCTCTGGGGCCAACGTCCTGACTTTC. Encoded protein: CASSPDGSSGANVLTF.

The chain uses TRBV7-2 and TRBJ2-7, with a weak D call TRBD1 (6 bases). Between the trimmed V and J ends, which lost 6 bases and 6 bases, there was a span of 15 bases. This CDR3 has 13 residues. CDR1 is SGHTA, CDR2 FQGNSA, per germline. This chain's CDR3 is CASSPRDKGEQYF. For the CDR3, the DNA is TGTGCCAGCAGTCCCCGGGACAAGGGCGAGCAGTACTTC.

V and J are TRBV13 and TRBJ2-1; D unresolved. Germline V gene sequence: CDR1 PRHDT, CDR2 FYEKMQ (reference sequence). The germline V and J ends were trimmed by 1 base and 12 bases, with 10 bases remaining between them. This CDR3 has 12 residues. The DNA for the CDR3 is TGTGCCAGCAGCTTAGAATTGGGTCGGCAGTTCTTC. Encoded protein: CASSLELGRQFF.

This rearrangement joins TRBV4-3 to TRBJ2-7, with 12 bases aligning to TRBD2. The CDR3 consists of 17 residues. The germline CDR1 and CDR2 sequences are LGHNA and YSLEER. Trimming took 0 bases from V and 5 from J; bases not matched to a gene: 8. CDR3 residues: CASSQDWRTSGIDEQYF. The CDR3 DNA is TGCGCCAGCAGCCAAGATTGGAGGACTAGCGGGATCGACGAGCAGTACTTC.

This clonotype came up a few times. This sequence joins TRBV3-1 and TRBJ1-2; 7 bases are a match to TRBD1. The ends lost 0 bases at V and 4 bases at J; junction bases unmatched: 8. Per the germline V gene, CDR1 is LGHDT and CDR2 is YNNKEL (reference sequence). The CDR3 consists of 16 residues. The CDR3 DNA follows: TGTGCCAGCAGCCAAGACTCTACAGGGGCGGGCTATGGCTACACCTTC. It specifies CASSQDSTGAGYGYTF.

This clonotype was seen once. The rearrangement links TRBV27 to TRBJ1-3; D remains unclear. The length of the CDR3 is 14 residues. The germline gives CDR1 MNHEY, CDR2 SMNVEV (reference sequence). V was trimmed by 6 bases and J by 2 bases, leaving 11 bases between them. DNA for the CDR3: TGTGCCAGCAGATCGGTAGGACCTGGAAACACCATATATTTT. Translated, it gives CASRSVGPGNTIYF.

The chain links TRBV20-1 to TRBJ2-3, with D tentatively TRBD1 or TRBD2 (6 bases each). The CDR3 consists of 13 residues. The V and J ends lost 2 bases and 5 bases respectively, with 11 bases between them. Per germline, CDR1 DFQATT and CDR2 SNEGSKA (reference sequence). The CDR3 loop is CSARPGARDTQYF. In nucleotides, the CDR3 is TGCAGTGCTAGACCGGGGGCCAGAGATACGCAGTATTTT.

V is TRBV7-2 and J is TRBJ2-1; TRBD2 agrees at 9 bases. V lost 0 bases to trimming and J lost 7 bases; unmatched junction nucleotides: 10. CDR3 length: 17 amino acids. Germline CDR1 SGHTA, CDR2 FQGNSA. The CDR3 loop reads CASSLARDSSGRNEQFF. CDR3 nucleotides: TGTGCCAGCAGCTTAGCGAGAGATAGCAGCGGGAGGAATGAGCAGTTCTTC.

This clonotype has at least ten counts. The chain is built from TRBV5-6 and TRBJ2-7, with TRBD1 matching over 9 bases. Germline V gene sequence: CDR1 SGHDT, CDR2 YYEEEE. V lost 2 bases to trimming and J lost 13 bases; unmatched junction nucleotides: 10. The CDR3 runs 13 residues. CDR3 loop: CASSLEPGQGSYF. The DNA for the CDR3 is TGTGCCAGCAGCTTAGAGCCGGGACAGGGCTCCTACTTC.

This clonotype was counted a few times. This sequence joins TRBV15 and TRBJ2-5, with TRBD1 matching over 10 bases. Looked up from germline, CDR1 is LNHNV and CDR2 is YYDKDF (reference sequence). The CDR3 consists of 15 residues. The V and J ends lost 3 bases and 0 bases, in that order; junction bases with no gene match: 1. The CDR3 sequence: CATSRGQGNQETQYF. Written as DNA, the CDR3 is TGTGCCACCAGCAGGGGACAGGGGAACCAAGAGACCCAGTACTTC.

CDR3 coding DNA: TGCGCCAGCAGCAGCTGGACAGCCCGAGGGGATACGCAGTATTTT. It encodes CASSSWTARGDTQYF. J is TRBJ2-3 and V is TRBV5-1; weak D call: TRBD1 (6 bases). V lost 4 bases to trimming and J lost 6 bases, with 18 bases between them. CDR3 length: 15 amino acids. Per the germline V gene, CDR1 is SGHRS and CDR2 is YFSETQ.

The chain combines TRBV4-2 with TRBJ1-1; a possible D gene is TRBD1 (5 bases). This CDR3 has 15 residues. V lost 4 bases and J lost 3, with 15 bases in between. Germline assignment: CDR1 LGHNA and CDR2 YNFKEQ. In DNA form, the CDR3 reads TGTGCCAGCAGCCCAGCAGGGAGGGGACACACTGAAGCTTTCTTT. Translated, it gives CASSPAGRGHTEAFF.

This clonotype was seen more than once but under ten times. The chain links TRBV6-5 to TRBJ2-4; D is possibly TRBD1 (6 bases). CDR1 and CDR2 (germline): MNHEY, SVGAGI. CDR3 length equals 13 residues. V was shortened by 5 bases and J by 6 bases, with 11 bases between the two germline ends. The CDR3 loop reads CASSQGTGNIQYF. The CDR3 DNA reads TGTGCCAGCAGTCAGGGGACCGGAAACATTCAGTACTTC.

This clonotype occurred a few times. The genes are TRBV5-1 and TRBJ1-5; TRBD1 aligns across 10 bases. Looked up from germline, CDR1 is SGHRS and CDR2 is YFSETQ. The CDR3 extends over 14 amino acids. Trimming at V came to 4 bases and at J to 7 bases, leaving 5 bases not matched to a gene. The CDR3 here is CASSPGQGRQPQHF. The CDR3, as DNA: TGCGCCAGCAGCCCGGGACAGGGGAGACAGCCCCAGCATTTT.

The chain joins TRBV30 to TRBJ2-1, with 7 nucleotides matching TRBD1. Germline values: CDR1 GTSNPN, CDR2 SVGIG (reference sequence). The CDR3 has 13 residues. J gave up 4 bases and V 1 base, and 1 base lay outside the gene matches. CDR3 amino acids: CAWSGQGYNEQFF. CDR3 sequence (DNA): TGTGCCTGGAGTGGACAGGGTTACAATGAGCAGTTCTTC.

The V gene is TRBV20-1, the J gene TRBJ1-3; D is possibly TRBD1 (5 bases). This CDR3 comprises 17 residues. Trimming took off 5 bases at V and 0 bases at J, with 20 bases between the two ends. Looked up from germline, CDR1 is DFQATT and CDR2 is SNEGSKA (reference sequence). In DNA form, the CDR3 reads TGCAGTGCTGGCCCCTGGGGCAGGCTTTCCTCTGGAAACACCATATATTTT. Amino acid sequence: CSAGPWGRLSSGNTIYF.